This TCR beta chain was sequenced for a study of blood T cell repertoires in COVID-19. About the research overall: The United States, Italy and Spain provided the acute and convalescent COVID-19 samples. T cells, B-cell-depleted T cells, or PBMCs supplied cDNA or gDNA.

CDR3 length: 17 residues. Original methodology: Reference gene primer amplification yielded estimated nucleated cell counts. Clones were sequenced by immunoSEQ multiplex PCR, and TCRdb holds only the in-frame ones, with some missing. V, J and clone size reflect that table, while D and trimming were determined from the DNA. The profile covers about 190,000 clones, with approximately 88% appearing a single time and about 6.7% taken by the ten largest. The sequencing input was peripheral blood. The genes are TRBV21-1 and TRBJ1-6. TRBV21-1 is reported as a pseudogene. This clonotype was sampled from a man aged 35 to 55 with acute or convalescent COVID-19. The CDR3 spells CASSKVEGTPYNSPLHF. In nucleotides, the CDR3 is TGTGCCAGCAGCAAAGTTGAGGGCACCCCCTATAATTCACCCCTCCACTTT.